Reported below is one TCR beta chain. This record comes from a study of blood T cell repertoires in COVID-19. Study-level information: Sources were T cells, B-cell-depleted T cells, or PBMCs; the material itself was cDNA or gDNA.

V shed 4 bases, J shed 5 bases, and the junction held 3 bases outside the gene matches. In germline, CDR1 is LGHNA, CDR2 YSLEER. There are 13 residues in the CDR3. Measured with immunoSEQ multiplex PCR; TCRdb has only the in-frame clones, and not every one. The repertoire holds 50,000 to 65,000 clones, around 66% seen once, with 51% in the top ten. Categorization into cohorts depended on clinical history that participants reported. Sequencing used PBMCs or T cells enriched from blood (not recorded which). The source of this sequence is a woman between 55 and 75 years old who had been exposed to COVID-19. The chain joins TRBV4-3 to TRBJ2-3, with TRBD1 matching over 7 bases. CDR3 DNA sequence: TGCGCCAGCAGCCGGGACAGACAAGATACGCAGTATTTT. This translates into CASSRDRQDTQYF.